This entry features one TCR beta chain sequence. The data belong to a study of blood T cell repertoires in COVID-19. In the study's own analysis: Reference gene primer amplification gave nucleated cell count estimates. Produced via immunoSEQ multiplex PCR; TCRdb's table is partial and in-frame only. The V and J calls and clone size come from that table; D and trimming were worked out from the DNA. The sample holds some 120,000 clones, just under 85% seen once. The CDR3 extends over 13 amino acids. With 11 bases removed from V and 3 bases from J, the gap between germline ends came to 13 bases. In germline, CDR1 is SNHLY, CDR2 FYNNEI.

The sequencing input was peripheral blood. This chain links TRBV2 with TRBJ1-4; D perhaps matches TRBD1 (5 bases). This sequence originates from a woman in her fifties or sixties with acute or convalescent COVID-19. The CDR3 DNA reads as TGTGCCGGGAGGGAGGGGCCTAATGAAAAACTGTTTTTT. This encodes CAGREGPNEKLFF.